The T cell receptor (beta chain) under discussion was sequenced for a study of CD8 T cells in Susac syndrome. An input of roughly 0.5 to 1 ug of RNA was subjected to reverse transcription using random hexamers. TCRdb redid the calling of the immunoSEQ multiplex PCR reads with MiXCR, one entry per CDR3 protein. Among under 250,000 distinct CDR3 sequences, around 95% were seen once, and the ten largest hold about 0.07%. CDR1 is DFQATT and CDR2 is SNEGSKA in the germline V gene (reference sequence). The V end lost 3 bases, the J end lost 5 bases, and 14 bases lay between the germline ends. The CDR3 totals 14 residues.

The sequenced material came from CD4+ T cells from PBMCs. The rearrangement joins TRBV20-1 to TRBJ1-5; D uncertain. The TCR comes from a human donor with multiple sclerosis. As DNA, the CDR3 is TGCAGTGCTAGTAGCAGCCCAGAGGATCAGCCCCAGCATTTT. Translation gives CSASSSPEDQPQHF.